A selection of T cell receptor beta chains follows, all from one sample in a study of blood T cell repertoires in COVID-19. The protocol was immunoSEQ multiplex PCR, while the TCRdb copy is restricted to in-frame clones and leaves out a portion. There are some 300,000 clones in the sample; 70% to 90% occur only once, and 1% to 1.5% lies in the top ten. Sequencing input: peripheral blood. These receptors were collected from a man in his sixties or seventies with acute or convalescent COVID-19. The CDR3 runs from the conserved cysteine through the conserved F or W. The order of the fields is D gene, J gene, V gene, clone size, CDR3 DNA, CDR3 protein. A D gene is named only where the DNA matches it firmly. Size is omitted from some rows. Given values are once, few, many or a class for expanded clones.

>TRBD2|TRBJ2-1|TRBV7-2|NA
TGTGCCGGAAGGGGCGGTGAGGCTAGCGGCAATGAGCAGTTCTTC
CAGRGGEASGNEQFF
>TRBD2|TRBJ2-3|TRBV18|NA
TGTGCCAGCTCACCACAGACTAGCGGGGGCACAGATACGCAGTATTTT
CASSPQTSGGTDTQYF
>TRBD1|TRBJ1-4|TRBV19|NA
TGTGCCAGTAGTACCGACAGGGGGCTTGGTGAAAAACTGTTTTTT
CASSTDRGLGEKLFF
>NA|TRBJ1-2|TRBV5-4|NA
TGTGCCAGCAGCTCGGGGGGCGAAATGGGGCTATATGGCTACACCTTC
CASSSGGEMGLYGYTF
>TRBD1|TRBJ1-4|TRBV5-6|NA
TGTGCCAGCAGCCCGACAGGGTACCGGGAAAAACTGTTTTTT
CASSPTGYREKLFF
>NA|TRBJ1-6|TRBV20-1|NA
TGCAGTGCTAGTAGGCAGGGTTATTCACCCCTCCACTTT
CSASRQGYSPLHF
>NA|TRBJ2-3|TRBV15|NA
TGTGCCACCAGCAGAGATCCAAGCACAGATACGCAGTATTTT
CATSRDPSTDTQYF
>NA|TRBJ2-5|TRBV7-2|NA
TGTGCCAGCAGCACTCAGGACAGACCGCAAGGGACCCAGTACTTC
CASSTQDRPQGTQYF
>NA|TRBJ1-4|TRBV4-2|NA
TGTGCCAGCAGCCAAACAAGCAGACTTGCAACTAATGAAAAACTGTTTTTT
CASSQTSRLATNEKLFF
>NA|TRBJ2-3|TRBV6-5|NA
TGTGCCAGCAGATACGACTCAGATCCCACAGATACGCAGTATTTT
CASRYDSDPTDTQYF
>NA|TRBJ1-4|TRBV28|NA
TGTGCCAGCAGTTCTACAGGCGGAGGGAGTGAAAAACTGTTTTTT
CASSSTGGGSEKLFF
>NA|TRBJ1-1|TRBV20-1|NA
TGCAGTGCCTCGTACACTGAAGCTTTCTTT
CSASYTEAFF
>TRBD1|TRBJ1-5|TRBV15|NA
TGTGCCACCCAAATGAGAGGAGGGGGCAACCAGCCCCAGCATTTT
CATQMRGGGNQPQHF
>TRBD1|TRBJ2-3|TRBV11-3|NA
TGTGCCAGCAGCCGGACAGGGGGCCCAGATACGCAGTATTTT
CASSRTGGPDTQYF
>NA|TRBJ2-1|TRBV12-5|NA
TGTGCTAGTGCCCTCTCTTCCTACAATGAGCAGTTCTTC
CASALSSYNEQFF
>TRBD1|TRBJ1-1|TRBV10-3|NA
TGTGCCATCAGTGAGGCGGACAGGGTGGGGACTGAAGCTTTCTTT
CAISEADRVGTEAFF
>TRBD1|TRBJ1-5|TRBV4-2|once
TGTGCCAGCAGCCAAGTTGGGACAGGGGGCGTCGGGCAGCCCCAGCATTTT
CASSQVGTGGVGQPQHF
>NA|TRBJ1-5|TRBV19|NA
TGTGCCAGTAGTATACGGACACAGAATAGCAATCAGCCCCAGCATTTT
CASSIRTQNSNQPQHF
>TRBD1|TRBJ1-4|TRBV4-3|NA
TGCGCCAGCAGCCAAGCCAACAGGGGAACTAATGAAAAACTGTTTTTT
CASSQANRGTNEKLFF
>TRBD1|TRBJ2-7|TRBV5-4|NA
TGTGCCAGCAGCATACAGGGGTCCTACGAGCAGTACTTC
CASSIQGSYEQYF
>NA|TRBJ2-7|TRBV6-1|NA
TGTGCCAGCAGTGAAGCTAGGGGGGAGCAGTACTTC
CASSEARGEQYF
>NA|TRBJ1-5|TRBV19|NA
TGTGCCAGTAGTATAGATCAAGGGGATCAGCCCCAGCATTTT
CASSIDQGDQPQHF
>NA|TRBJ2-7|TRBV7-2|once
TGTGCCAGCAGCTTTGGGTGGGGCGCCTACGAGCAGTACTTC
CASSFGWGAYEQYF